This TCR beta chain was sequenced in a study of molecular identifiers for immune sequencing clone quantification. General study results and limits: Clone sizes that are highly expanded could be underestimated when identical TCR molecules share a barcode. Over 98% of effector molecules, but under 1% in naive cells, were held by clones with more than 20 RNA copies.

Germline lookup yields CDR1 DFQATT and CDR2 SNEGSKA (reference sequence). With 3 bases removed from V and 0 bases from J, the gap between germline ends came to 9 bases. The CDR3 has 14 residues. This clonotype was found a few times. Antigen unknown. RNA fractions of 10%, 30% or 50% and roughly 19,000 to 1,000,000 sorted cells were the source of naive CD8 libraries. Both previously described methods and listed TCR primers were employed to make bulk TCR libraries. TCRdb re-analysed the PCR reads in MiXCR, keeping a single row per CDR3 protein. The sample yields about 320,000 distinct CDR3 sequences, 24% seen once.

The sample taken for sequencing was naive CD8+ T cells from blood, with Jurkat cell RNA spiked in. Subset denoted: FACS-sorted CD8+CD4-CCR7+CD45RA+ naive T cells. The chain recombines TRBV20-1 with TRBJ1-5; D is unresolved. The TCR was taken from a human donor in good health. Some libraries in this study had Jurkat cell RNA spiked in. CDR3 residues: CSARRSNSNQPQHF. The CDR3 DNA reads TGCAGTGCTAGGAGGAGTAATAGCAATCAGCCCCAGCATTTT.